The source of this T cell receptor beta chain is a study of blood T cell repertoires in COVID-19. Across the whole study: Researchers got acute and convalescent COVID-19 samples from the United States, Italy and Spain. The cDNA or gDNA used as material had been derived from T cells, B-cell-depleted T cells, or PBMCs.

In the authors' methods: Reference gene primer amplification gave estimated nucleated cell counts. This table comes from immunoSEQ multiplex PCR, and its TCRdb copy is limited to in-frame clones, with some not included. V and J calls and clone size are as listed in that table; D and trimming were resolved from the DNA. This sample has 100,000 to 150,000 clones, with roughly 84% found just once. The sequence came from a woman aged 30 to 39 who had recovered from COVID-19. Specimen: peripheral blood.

This chain's CDR3 is CASSQGTSGIAEQFF. Here the CDR3 DNA reads TGTGCCAGCAGCCAGGGGACTAGCGGGATTGCTGAGCAGTTCTTC. V usage is TRBV14 and J usage is TRBJ2-1; the match to TRBD2 covers 13 bases. The CDR3 is made up of 15 amino acids. The J segment lost 9 bases and the V segment lost 3 bases, leaving 5 bases of the junction unmatched. Germline CDR1 and CDR2: SGHDN and FVKESK.